One and the same sample provided the 22 T cell receptor beta chains below, sequenced in a study of cytomegalovirus exposure and HLA in healthy donors. Amplification used 60 Vbeta primers and 13 Jbeta primers. Libraries were prepared by immunoSEQ multiplex PCR; TCRdb keeps only in-frame clonotypes and omits some of them. The repertoire holds approximately 130,000 clones, with roughly four fifths as singletons. The specimen sequenced was PBMCs. Every receptor here comes from a man in his thirties or forties in good health and CMV-seronegative.

Of note for this clone: Germline is not matched at one junction end, which may reflect a read error. The V gene is TRBV6-5, the J gene TRBJ1-4, with D tentatively TRBD1 (6 bases). The CDR3 spans 15 residues. CDR1 MNHEY and CDR2 SVGAGI come from the germline V gene. The CDR3 here is CTSSSTGTPELELFF. The CDR3 nucleotides read TGTACCAGCAGTTCTACCGGGACACCCGAGTTGGAACTGTTTTTT.

This clone appeared a single time. The chain combines TRBV5-4 with TRBJ2-1, with 8 bases identical to TRBD1. The CDR3 has 16 amino acids. Per the germline V gene, CDR1 is SGHNT and CDR2 is YYREEE (reference sequence). V shed 4 bases, J shed 6 bases, and the junction held 12 bases outside the gene matches. Here the CDR3 reads CASSRAGTGFINEQFF. CDR3 bases: TGTGCCAGCAGCCGGGCCGGGACAGGATTTATCAATGAGCAGTTCTTC.

About this clone: A far larger clone differs by one base, so this is likely a read error. The rearrangement joins TRBV6-1 to TRBJ2-7; the match to TRBD1 covers 7 bases. CDR1 and CDR2 from the germline V gene are MNHNS and SASEGT. This CDR3 contains 14 residues. The J segment lost 0 bases and the V segment lost 2 bases, leaving 1 base of the junction unmatched. For the CDR3, the DNA is TGTGCCAGCAGTGAACGGGACAGCTCCTACGAGCAGTACTTC. Its translation: CASSERDSSYEQYF.

This clone was counted between two and nine times. The chain is built from TRBV6-1 and TRBJ2-6; TRBD2 is a possible D gene (5 bases). Trimming removed 1 base from V and 0 bases from J, with 10 bases in between. Germline V gene lookup returns CDR1 MNHNS and CDR2 SASEGT. The CDR3 is made up of 17 amino acids. In DNA form, the CDR3 reads TGTGCCAGCAGTGAAGAAACGAGCGGCTCTGGGGCCAACGTCCTGACTTTC. As protein: CASSEETSGSGANVLTF.

This clone was seen just once. A read error may account for a junction end that differs from germline. The V and J genes are TRBV27 and TRBJ2-1; unclear D gene. The CDR3 consists of 13 residues. The V gene's germline CDR1 is MNHEY and CDR2 SMNVEV (reference sequence). The CDR3: CASSRSPYNEQFF. The CDR3 bases are TGTGCCAGCAGCCGAAGCCCCTATAATGAGCAGTTCTTC.

The genes are TRBV13 and TRBJ1-2; 9 nucleotides agree with TRBD1. Germline-derived CDR1 and CDR2 are PRHDT and FYEKMQ (reference sequence). This CDR3 is 12 amino acids long. Trimming cost V 6 bases and J 8 bases; bases outside gene matches: 4. CDR3 region: CASRATGGGYTF. In nucleotides, the CDR3 is TGTGCCAGCAGGGCTACAGGGGGCGGCTACACCTTC.

This rearrangement joins TRBV27 to TRBJ2-1; D remains unclear. Looked up from germline, CDR1 is MNHEY and CDR2 is SMNVEV (reference sequence). Trimming pared 2 bases from V and 5 bases from J, leaving 16 bases between. The CDR3 has 16 amino acids. DNA for the CDR3: TGTGCCAGCAGTTTAGGTGGGTCTAGTCTCCACAATGAGCAGTTCTTC. Amino acids: CASSLGGSSLHNEQFF.

The rearrangement links TRBV18 to TRBJ1-3; 7 nucleotides line up with TRBD1. V lost 3 bases, J lost 0 bases, and 2 bases stayed unmatched. The germline V gene has CDR1 KGHSH and CDR2 LQKENI. CDR3 length: 15 amino acids. The CDR3 reads CASSPRDSSGNTIYF. The CDR3 region has the DNA TGTGCCAGCTCACCGAGGGACAGCTCTGGAAACACCATATATTTT.

This chain joins TRBV30 and TRBJ2-1, with 7 positions matching TRBD2. Germline V lookup: CDR1 GTSNPN, CDR2 SVGIG (reference sequence). The junction had 8 bases not matched to a gene; V was cut back by 5 bases and J by 4 bases. This CDR3 region has 14 residues. The CDR3 coding sequence is TGTGCCTGGGGGGACTCTAGCGGTTACAATGAGCAGTTCTTC. Its translation: CAWGDSSGYNEQFF. Combining the CDR3 with reference TRBV30 and TRBJ2-1 gives the whole variable domain SQTIHQWPATLVQPVGSPLSLECTVEGTSNPNLYWYRQAAGRGLQLLFYSVGIGQISSEVPQNLSASRPQDRQFILSSKKLLLSDSGFYLCAWGDSSGYNEQFFGPGTRLTVL.

This clone came up a few times. V and J are TRBV5-1 and TRBJ1-4; the match to TRBD1 covers 9 bases. Per germline, CDR1 SGHRS and CDR2 YFSETQ. Trimming took 4 bases from V and 7 from J; bases not matched to a gene: 5. CDR3 length: 14 amino acids. The CDR3 coding sequence is TGCGCCAGCAGCACCGGACAGGGGTTTGAAAAACTGTTTTTT. It translates to CASSTGQGFEKLFF. The full variable domain, with the rest looked up from reference TRBV5-1 and TRBJ1-4, is KAGVTQTPRYLIKTRGQQVTLSCSPISGHRSVSWYQQTPGQGLQFLFEYFSETQRNKGNFPGRFSGRQFSNSRSEMNVSTLELGDSALYLCASSTGQGFEKLFFGSGTQLSVL.

This rearrangement joins TRBV7-3 to TRBJ1-1; TRBD1 might be the D (6 bases). The V gene lost 2 bases and the J gene lost 6 bases, with 10 bases spanning the gap. Germline V CDR1 and CDR2: SGHTA, FQGTGA. CDR3 length: 13 amino acids. CDR3 region: CASSLGEGAEAFF. CDR3 bases: TGTGCCAGCAGCTTAGGGGAGGGGGCTGAAGCTTTCTTT.

This clone has just a few counts. This chain links TRBV6-1 with TRBJ2-6; D is perhaps TRBD1 (6 bases). CDR1 is MNHNS and CDR2 is SASEGT in the germline V gene. Trimming took off 3 bases at V and 0 bases at J, with 12 bases between the two ends. The CDR3 sequence is 17 residues long. In DNA form, the CDR3 reads TGTGCCAGCAGTGATCGACAGGATCGCTCTGGGGCCAACGTCCTGACTTTC. Translated: CASSDRQDRSGANVLTF.

The chain has TRBV28 and TRBJ1-1; D remains ambiguous. Per germline, CDR1 MDHEN and CDR2 SYDVKM. The length of the CDR3 is 11 residues. Trimming pared 6 bases from V and 7 bases from J, leaving 9 bases between. CDR3 sequence: CASRRGREAFF. CDR3 coding DNA: TGTGCCAGCAGGAGAGGCCGTGAAGCTTTCTTT.

V usage is TRBV5-6 and J usage is TRBJ2-7; maybe TRBD1 (8 bases). The CDR3 is 16 amino acids. Germline CDR1 reads SGHDT; CDR2 reads YYEEEE. The V and J ends lost 0 bases and 4 bases respectively, with 17 bases between them. The CDR3 nucleotides are TGTGCCAGCAGCTTGGCCGGACAGGGAGGGGGGTACGAGCAGTACTTC. Translating gives CASSLAGQGGGYEQYF.

This clone was recorded a few times. This chain links TRBV7-9 with TRBJ2-7, with 10 bases identical to TRBD1. CDR1 and CDR2 from the germline V gene are SEHNR and FQNEAQ (reference sequence). Trimming cost V 5 bases and J 5 bases; bases outside gene matches: 12. There are 16 residues in the CDR3. The CDR3 sequence is CASSALDRGRPDEQYF. The CDR3 DNA is TGTGCCAGCAGCGCTCTAGACAGGGGGCGCCCGGACGAGCAGTACTTC.

The chain joins TRBV5-6 to TRBJ1-1, with D possibly TRBD1 on 5 matching bases. The V gene lost 0 bases and the J gene lost 4 bases, with 10 bases spanning the gap. This CDR3 is built from 14 residues. Germline V gene sequence: CDR1 SGHDT, CDR2 YYEEEE. CDR3 DNA: TGTGCCAGCAGCTTGGGGGGCGGGGGCACTGAAGCTTTCTTT. Amino acid sequence: CASSLGGGGTEAFF. Full variable domain (outside the CDR3, taken from reference TRBV5-6 and TRBJ1-1): DAGVTQSPTHLIKTRGQQVTLRCSPKSGHDTVSWYQQALGQGPQFIFQYYEEEERQRGNFPDRFSGHQFPNYSSELNVNALLLGDSALYLCASSLGGGGTEAFFGQGTRLTVV.

This clone has a single count. V and J are TRBV7-3 and TRBJ2-1; the match to TRBD2 covers 11 bases. The germline V gene has CDR1 SGHTA and CDR2 FQGTGA. The length of the CDR3 is 15 residues. V shed 2 bases and J 8 bases; nucleotides not matched to a gene: 5. This CDR3 reads CASSLSLAGGYEQFF. The CDR3 nucleotides read TGTGCCAGCAGCTTATCCCTAGCGGGAGGCTATGAGCAGTTCTTC.

This rearrangement joins TRBV5-6 to TRBJ1-5; D unresolved. V was cut by 0 bases and J by 3 bases, with 7 bases left in between. Germline V lookup: CDR1 SGHDT, CDR2 YYEEEE. This CDR3 has 14 amino acids. The CDR3 sequence: CASSLGGYNQPQHF. As DNA, the CDR3 is TGTGCCAGCAGCTTGGGAGGTTACAATCAGCCCCAGCATTTT.

The chain combines TRBV30 with TRBJ1-4; D is perhaps TRBD1 (5 bases). Germline lookup yields CDR1 GTSNPN and CDR2 SVGIG (reference sequence). The CDR3 is made up of 14 amino acids. The germline V and J ends were trimmed by 1 base and 6 bases, with 12 bases remaining between them. The CDR3 DNA reads TGTGCCTGGAGTGGATGGGGGAGGGATGAAAAACTGTTTTTT. Encoded protein: CAWSGWGRDEKLFF.

The V gene is TRBV6-5, the J gene TRBJ2-1, with D uncertain. V was trimmed by 3 bases and J by 7 bases, leaving 4 bases between them. This CDR3 region has 11 residues. Per germline, CDR1 MNHEY and CDR2 SVGAGI. CDR3 coding DNA: TGTGCCAGCAGTTATAATAATGAGCAGTTCTTC. It translates to CASSYNNEQFF.

The table lists this clone with a few counts. The chain recombines TRBV4-3 with TRBJ1-5, with 7 nucleotides matching TRBD1. The CDR3 runs to 16 residues. Germline-derived CDR1 and CDR2 are LGHNA and YSLEER. Trimming removed 3 bases from V and 2 bases from J; junction bases left unmatched: 7. CDR3 amino acids: CASSHRSGGGNQPQHF. CDR3 bases: TGCGCCAGCAGCCACCGCTCAGGGGGAGGCAATCAGCCCCAGCATTTT.

The genes are TRBV30 and TRBJ2-5, with 8 bases that match TRBD2. CDR3 length: 14 residues. From germline, CDR1 is GTSNPN and CDR2 SVGIG (reference sequence). V lost 0 bases to trimming and J lost 9 bases; unmatched junction nucleotides: 9. The CDR3 DNA follows: TGTGCCTGGAGTGTCCGGCGCGGGAGGTCGGCCCAGTACTTC. This translates into CAWSVRRGRSAQYF.